Detailed here is one TCR beta chain. Which antigen it targets is not known. The sample holds no much larger clone one base away, and base qualities are not on file. The data derive from a study of PD-L1 blockade in urothelial cancer listed by TCRdb under 2017. In terms of the full investigation: All patients started therapy around 2014 and received atezolizumab 1,200 mg intravenously every 3 weeks. About nine tenths of the roughly 29 patients were males with bladder-origin urothelial cancer, and about 60% of the 29 reported a prior smoking history. Whole exome sequencing and RNA sequencing of pretreatment tumors were performed alongside TCR sequencing in the same patients. An ECOG performance status of 0 or 1 was recorded for the patients, and 0 to 3 prior chemotherapy regimens had been received by the patients. Blood samples were analyzed at 3 weeks after treatment start (second dose) and at 6 weeks after treatment start. Durable clinical benefit was achieved by nine patients but not by the remaining 20. The study, an exploratory multi-omic analysis, examined somatic, immune and clinical correlates of response to PD-L1 blockade with atezolizumab in urothelial cancer. Blood samples gave median yields of around 140,000 T cells and over 80,000 unique TCRs, along with a median clonality of roughly 0.08. Just over 28 patients had pretreatment blood TCR-seq, roughly 24 had at least one posttreatment blood collection, and roughly 24 had tumor TCR-seq. Pretreatment tumor samples, along with matched peripheral blood collected serially before and after atezolizumab treatment, underwent TCR sequencing. Progression-free survival longer than 6 months counted as durable clinical benefit, and TCR features were additionally tested against both progression-free and overall survival. What the authors observed across the whole study: Because the sample size was small (n of about 29) and many exploratory analyses were performed, the results are intended to be hypothesis-generating. Among patients with durable benefit, tumor-associated TCR clones showed greater expansion in peripheral blood 3 weeks after treatment started (n of about 20, p = 0.022). A pretreatment peripheral blood TCR clonality below the median was linked to improved progression-free and overall survival.

Synthetic TCR analog templates were spiked into each PCR so that absolute template abundance could be estimated from read counts. The immunoSEQ assay was used to amplify TCRbeta CDR3 regions from genomic DNA with bias-controlled V and J gene primers. Rearranged TCRbeta segments were sequenced at approximately 20X coverage. Per the authors' processing: Clustering was used to correct sequencing errors, and CDR3s were annotated against IMGT so that V, D and J genes could be assigned. Downstream analyses used only productive TCRbeta rearrangements, leaving out any out-of-frame or stop-codon sequences. Clonality was calculated as one minus the Shannon entropy normalized by the log of the number of unique productive sequences. Clones differing between time points or between blood and tumor were identified by Fisher's exact test with Benjamini-Hochberg correction at adjusted p below 0.01. In TCRdb, the immuneACCESS table is reduced to in-frame sequences with V and J assigned. These tables do not hold every clone; where another copy was compared, an unresolved V gene accounts for under half, and the others remain unexplained. The V and J calls and clone size are taken from that table; D and trimming were inferred from the DNA. This sample is represented by 29,000 or so clones; roughly 80% of them were singletons. In total, the top ten clones hold 2.5% to 3% of the sample.

The sample's time point, from its label and the paper: peripheral blood 6 weeks after treatment start. A cohort of some 29 patients with locally advanced or metastatic urothelial carcinoma, treated at Memorial Sloan Kettering on a trial protocol, was included. Peripheral blood mononuclear cells were collected pretreatment and during treatment, at between 1 and 8 total time points per patient. The Qiagen DNeasy Blood extraction kit was used to purify genomic DNA from total PBMCs and tumor samples. PBMCs were collected pretreatment and during treatment, and were isolated and stored as previously described. The source of this sequence is a man between 65 and 85 years old with urothelial cancer. The sequencing used PBMCs, collected around atezolizumab (anti-PD-L1) treatment.

The sequenced DNA is TGTGCCAGCATGTCAGTGGGACTAGCGGATTCCTCTGGGGCCAACGTCCTGACTTTC. This translates into CASMSVGLADSSGANVLTF. The chain is made from TRBV28 and TRBJ2-6; TRBD2 lines up with 11 middle nucleotides. The germline V gene encodes CDR1 MDHEN and CDR2 SYDVKM. After removal of 7 bases from V and 0 bases from J, the junction retains 11 bases not matched to a gene. The CDR3 runs 19 amino acids, cysteine and phenylalanine included. Only the CDR3 part of the read is kept: 57 bases, read in frame from the first base.